These T cell receptor beta chains were read from a single sample in a study of blood T cell repertoires in COVID-19. Clones were read by immunoSEQ multiplex PCR, and TCRdb kept only the in-frame ones, dropping some. The sample has 80,000 or so clones, 90% to 95% seen once. The sequenced sample was peripheral blood. These receptors originate from a woman aged 45-65 years in a cohort sampled during active COVID-19. The CDR3 runs from the conserved cysteine through the conserved F or W.

v_call,j_call,cdr3_aa
TRBV7-2,TRBJ1-6,CASSAGQGATSPLHF
TRBV2,TRBJ2-5,CASNRQGRSSGTQYF
TRBV11-2,TRBJ2-2,CASSSAGVPGELFF
TRBV19,TRBJ2-2,CASSKQGSGGELFF
TRBV6-5,TRBJ2-1,CASSLGLAGVQFF
TRBV18,TRBJ2-1,CASSPPTSGRADEQFF
TRBV12-3/TRBV12-4,TRBJ1-2,CASSFLAQMNTF
TRBV6-5,TRBJ2-7,CASSPGTGREQYF
TRBV19,TRBJ1-2,CASSRQGYGYTF
TRBV29-1,TRBJ1-2,CSVTGGWDGYTF
TRBV11-2,TRBJ2-7,CASSLGQGAGEQYF
TRBV13,TRBJ1-4,CASSPRQGGGEKLFF
TRBV6-2/TRBV6-3,TRBJ1-5,CASSRGTGSNQPQHF
TRBV14,TRBJ2-3,CASSPLTSGRVMGTDTQYF
TRBV18,TRBJ2-7,CASSQGELKAYEQYF
TRBV19,TRBJ1-4,CASSIPLPGTNEKLFF
TRBV3-1/TRBV3-2,TRBJ2-1,CASSRGLAGGPLYNEQFF
TRBV7-9,TRBJ1-2,CASSPLDMPGGYGYTF
TRBV7-2,TRBJ1-2,CASSVQGFHGYTF
TRBV11-2,TRBJ1-2,CASRPQGIGNGYTF
TRBV10-3,TRBJ1-1,CATRDRANTEAFF
TRBV18,TRBJ2-7,CASSPTTLAIGGEQYF
TRBV10-2,TRBJ2-2,CASSDHRGISSGELFF
TRBV2,TRBJ2-7,CASSEVLAGRGEQYF
TRBV28,TRBJ2-2,CASSSSGLGTGELFF
TRBV5-1,TRBJ1-3,CASSLDMGGSGNTIYF
TRBV6-6,TRBJ2-3,CASNLRDSYSDTQYF
TRBV5-8,TRBJ1-1,CASSQGIGLNTEAFF
TRBV11-2,TRBJ1-4,CASSYGVVGEKLFF
TRBV11-1,TRBJ2-5,CASSFWGQETQYF
TRBV5-8,TRBJ2-5,CASSSNTGILGETQYF